Following are 8 T cell receptor beta chains from one sample sequenced in a study of T cells after yellow fever vaccination. MiXCR, applied by TCRdb to the 5' RACE reads, yields one record per CDR3 protein. The sample lists about 320,000 distinct CDR3 sequences, approximately 4.5% occurring once. This material consisted of PBMCs, taken 15 days after the yellow fever booster vaccination. Source of these receptors: a man aged 18-30 years who received the YFV17D yellow fever vaccine.

This chain joins TRBV5-5 and TRBJ2-7; 11 bases are a match to TRBD1. The CDR3 sequence is 17 residues long. The V gene end was trimmed by 4 bases and the J gene end by 7 bases; junction bases not matched to a gene: 16. Germline CDR1 and CDR2: SGHKS and YYEKEE (reference sequence). In nucleotides, the CDR3 is TGTGCCAGCAGCCCGGGGACAGGGGGACACAACAACCTTGAGCAGTACGTC. Its protein product is CASSPGTGGHNNLEQYV.

This clonotype was counted ten times or more. V usage is TRBV7-2 and J usage is TRBJ2-1; D is perhaps TRBD1 or TRBD2 (5 bases each). The V gene's germline CDR1 is SGHTA and CDR2 FQGNSA. This CDR3 is 17 amino acids long. V was pared by 5 bases and J by 8 bases, with 25 bases between. Here the CDR3 reads CASSTSRDEASLDEQFF. The CDR3 DNA is TGTGCCAGCAGCACCTCCCGGGACGAAGCATCATTGGATGAGCAGTTCTTC.

This clonotype was found many times. The chain couples TRBV20-1 to TRBJ1-1; D might be TRBD1 (5 bases). Trimming left V 7 bases short and J 1 base short, with 19 bases between. Germline CDR1 and CDR2: DFQATT and SNEGSKA (reference sequence). The CDR3 consists of 15 residues. CDR3 nucleotide sequence: TGCAGTGGGAAAGAGTTCTTAGGACAGAACACTGAAGCTTTCTTT. It encodes CSGKEFLGQNTEAFF.

The gene calls are TRBV28 and TRBJ1-6; 7 positions agree with TRBD1. The CDR3 spans 13 residues. Germline V lookup: CDR1 MDHEN, CDR2 SYDVKM. V shed 8 bases, J shed 10 bases, and the junction held 8 bases outside the gene matches. This CDR3 reads CASFDRAGSPLHF. The CDR3, as DNA: TGTGCCAGCTTTGACAGGGCTGGCTCACCCCTCCACTTT.

This clonotype was observed many times. The chain joins TRBV27 to TRBJ2-2, with D tentatively TRBD2 (5 bases). Germline CDR1 and CDR2: MNHEY and SMNVEV (reference sequence). The length of the CDR3 is 14 residues. The V end was cut by 5 bases, the J end by 0 bases, with 7 bases between. The CDR3 bases are TGTGCCAGCAGTCGGGGTGCGAACACCGGGGAGCTGTTTTTT. Protein product: CASSRGANTGELFF.

This clonotype was counted many times. The chain employs TRBV7-9 and TRBJ2-3; TRBD1 might be the D (5 bases). Germline CDR1 SEHNR, CDR2 FQNEAQ (reference sequence). The CDR3 contains 14 residues. The ends were cut back, 8 bases at V and 2 bases at J, with 14 bases in the middle. Here the CDR3 DNA reads TGTGCCAGCGGCCCCCCCAGGGCCACAGATACGCAGTATTTT. Translated, it gives CASGPPRATDTQYF.

This clonotype was seen repeatedly, ten times or more. This sequence joins TRBV3-1 and TRBJ2-3, with TRBD2 identical over 10 bases. This CDR3 has 16 amino acids. Germline V gives CDR1 LGHDT, CDR2 YNNKEL (reference sequence). The J segment lost 2 bases and the V segment lost 4 bases, leaving 6 bases of the junction unmatched. DNA for the CDR3: TGTGCCAGCAGCCGGGCTAGCGGGGGAGTCACAGATACGCAGTATTTT. Amino acid sequence: CASSRASGGVTDTQYF.

This clonotype was observed a few times. The chain is built from TRBV7-2 and TRBJ2-2; TRBD2 aligns across 10 bases. The germline gives CDR1 SGHTA, CDR2 FQGNSA. The CDR3 covers 19 residues. V lost 0 bases to trimming and J lost 5 bases; unmatched junction nucleotides: 12. The CDR3 DNA reads TGTGCCAGCAGCTTAGCTCCCCCGGGAGCGGGGGGGCGAACCGGGGAGCTGTTTTTT. It yields the protein CASSLAPPGAGGRTGELFF. The full variable domain, its missing parts supplied by reference TRBV7-2 and TRBJ2-2, is GAGVSQSPSNKVTEKGKDVELRCDPISGHTALYWYRQSLGQGLEFLIYFQGNSAPDKSGLPSDRFSAERTGGSVSTLTIQRTQQEDSAVYLCASSLAPPGAGGRTGELFFGEGSRLTVL.